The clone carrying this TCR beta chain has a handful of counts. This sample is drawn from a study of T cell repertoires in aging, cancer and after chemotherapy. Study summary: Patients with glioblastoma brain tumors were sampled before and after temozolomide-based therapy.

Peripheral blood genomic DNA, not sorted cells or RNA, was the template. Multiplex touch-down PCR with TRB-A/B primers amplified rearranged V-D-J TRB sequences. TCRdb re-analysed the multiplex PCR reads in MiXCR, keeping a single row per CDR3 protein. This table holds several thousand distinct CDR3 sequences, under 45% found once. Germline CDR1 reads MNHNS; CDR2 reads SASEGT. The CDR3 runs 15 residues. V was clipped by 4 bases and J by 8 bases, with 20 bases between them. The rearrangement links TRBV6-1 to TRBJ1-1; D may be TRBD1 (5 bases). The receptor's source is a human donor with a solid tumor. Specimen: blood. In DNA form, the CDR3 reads TGTGCCAGCAGTGCTGTACCAGGGAAAAGGGGCGAAGCTTTCTTT. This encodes CASSAVPGKRGEAFF.